A single sample is the source of the 26 T cell receptor beta chains below, sequenced in a study of shared clonotypes between healthy human individuals. Sequencing used immunoSEQ multiplex PCR; TCRdb keeps in-frame clones, though not all of them. Here the sample spans approximately 720,000 clones, more than 70% being singletons. The specimen sequenced was memory CD4+ T cells sorted from blood. Indicated subset: CD45RA-negative fraction. The receptors here all came from a woman under 40 in good health.

As regards this clone: The sample holds other DNA sequences that translate to the same CDR3. V and J are TRBV9 and TRBJ2-1; 11 nucleotides agree with TRBD2. J was trimmed by 4 bases and V by 2 bases; bases with no gene match: 11. CDR3 length equals 18 residues. From germline, CDR1 is SGDLS and CDR2 YYNGEE. The CDR3 spells CASSVGLAGGTGYNEQFF. The CDR3 DNA reads as TGTGCCAGCAGCGTTGGACTAGCGGGTGGTACCGGATACAATGAGCAGTTCTTC.

The J gene is TRBJ1-5, the V gene TRBV27; the match to TRBD1 covers 8 bases. The CDR3 is 15 residues long. Germline V lookup: CDR1 MNHEY, CDR2 SMNVEV (reference sequence). Losses at the gene ends were 6 bases for V and 6 bases for J; bases not matched to a gene: 10. CDR3 residues: CASRPMDRVVQPQHF. In nucleotides, the CDR3 is TGTGCCAGCAGGCCAATGGACAGGGTTGTTCAGCCCCAGCATTTT.

CDR3 loop: CASSGGTSGRGVREQYF. The CDR3 DNA reads TGTGCCAGCAGCGGCGGGACTAGCGGGAGAGGAGTTCGGGAGCAGTACTTC. V gene TRBV7-2 combines with J gene TRBJ2-7; TRBD2 matches 14 bases. CDR1 is SGHTA and CDR2 is FQGNSA in the germline V gene. The trim removed 5 bases at V and 7 bases at J, leaving 13 bases unmatched. This CDR3 has 17 amino acids.

The chain joins TRBV5-4 to TRBJ2-6; TRBD1 or TRBD2 may be the D gene (6 bases each). V lost 6 bases and J lost 0, with 13 bases in between. Germline-derived CDR1 and CDR2 are SGHNT and YYREEE (reference sequence). The CDR3 loop spans 16 amino acids. CDR3 bases: TGTGCCAGCATCCCGGGGGCCCGCTCTGGGGCCAACGTCCTGACTTTC. Amino acids: CASIPGARSGANVLTF.

The V and J genes are TRBV11-2 and TRBJ1-2, with D perhaps matching TRBD1 (5 bases). V shed 6 bases and J shed 1 base, with 18 bases lying between them. CDR3 length equals 16 residues. The V gene's germline CDR1 is SGHAT and CDR2 FQNNGV. CDR3 in DNA: TGTGCCAGCAGACCAACCATGGGGGTCGTTAACTATGGCTACACCTTC. Encoded protein: CASRPTMGVVNYGYTF.

The rearrangement uses TRBV5-1 and TRBJ1-2; D is unresolved. CDR3 length equals 14 residues. V was cut by 5 bases and J by 4 bases, with 15 bases left in between. CDR1 and CDR2 from the germline V gene are SGHRS and YFSETQ. Written as DNA, the CDR3 is TGCGCCAGCAGTGGTAATTCCGGGATCTATGGCTACACCTTC. The encoded protein is CASSGNSGIYGYTF.

This clone was seen a few times. This chain connects TRBV5-6 to TRBJ1-5; 7 bases fit TRBD1. The germline CDR1 and CDR2 sequences are SGHDT and YYEEEE. Germline trimming cut 3 bases from V and 3 bases from J; bases unmatched to any gene: 3. This CDR3 is 14 amino acids long. The CDR3 DNA follows: TGTGCCAGCAGCTCCCAGGGGGTCAATCAGCCCCAGCATTTT. Its protein is CASSSQGVNQPQHF.

The chain employs TRBV18 and TRBJ2-1, with 13 bases lining up with TRBD2. The germline CDR1 and CDR2 sequences are KGHSH and LQKENI. The CDR3 is made up of 14 amino acids. V was clipped by 8 bases and J by 6 bases; unmatched bases: 4. CDR3 sequence: CASTGTSGANEQFF. The CDR3 nucleotides read TGTGCCAGCACAGGGACTAGCGGGGCCAATGAGCAGTTCTTC.

The rearrangement joins TRBV19 to TRBJ2-3, with 9 bases identical to TRBD2. This CDR3 is 16 amino acids long. V shed 5 bases and J 0 bases; nucleotides not matched to a gene: 6. The germline V gene has CDR1 LNHDA and CDR2 SQIVND (reference sequence). CDR3: CASSPLAGTSTDTQYF. In DNA, the CDR3 is TGTGCCAGTAGTCCGCTAGCGGGGACTAGCACAGATACGCAGTATTTT.

The V gene is TRBV11-2, the J gene TRBJ2-7; 9 bases fit TRBD2. The trim removed 8 bases at V and 0 bases at J, leaving 5 bases unmatched. The CDR3 totals 14 residues. Germline V gives CDR1 SGHAT, CDR2 FQNNGV. The DNA of the CDR3 is TGTGCCAGCGGCGGGACTAGCAGCTCCTACGAGCAGTACTTC. Translated, it gives CASGGTSSSYEQYF.

In the case of this clone: Other DNA sequences in the sample encode the same CDR3. CDR3 amino acids: CASSLRDRDGYTF. The CDR3 coding sequence is TGTGCCAGCAGCCTCCGGGACAGGGATGGCTACACCTTC. This chain connects TRBV5-6 to TRBJ1-2, with 9 bases that match TRBD1. Per the germline V gene, CDR1 is SGHDT and CDR2 is YYEEEE. The CDR3 is 13 residues long. With V trimmed by 4 bases and J by 6 bases, 4 bases remained unmatched.

This chain uses TRBV29-1 with TRBJ2-2; D may be TRBD1 (6 bases). V gave up 3 bases and J gave up 2 bases, with 7 bases separating them. The germline V gene has CDR1 SQVTM and CDR2 ANQGSEA. CDR3 length equals 13 residues. As DNA, the CDR3 is TGCAGCGTTGACAGGGGCAACACCGGGGAGCTGTTTTTT. Protein: CSVDRGNTGELFF.

The CDR3 region has the DNA TGTGCCAGCAGCACCCAGACAGGGGTGAACACTGAAGCTTTCTTT. Its translation is CASSTQTGVNTEAFF. J is TRBJ1-1 and V is TRBV5-4, with TRBD1 identical over 8 bases. V gave up 4 bases and J gave up 0 bases; unmatched junction bases: 5. The germline CDR1 and CDR2 sequences are SGHNT and YYREEE (reference sequence). The CDR3 has 15 residues.

The chain is built from TRBV7-2 and TRBJ1-4, with D unresolved. Germline loops: CDR1 SGHTA, CDR2 FQGNSA. Trimming stripped 0 bases from V and 8 bases from J, with 10 bases between. There are 14 residues in the CDR3. As DNA, the CDR3 is TGTGCCAGCAGCTTAGCGTCTGGGAGCGAAAAACTGTTTTTT. Translation: CASSLASGSEKLFF.

CDR3 loop: CASRSSGRAADTQYF. The CDR3 DNA follows: TGTGCCAGTAGATCTAGCGGGAGGGCCGCAGATACGCAGTATTTT. The chain couples TRBV19 to TRBJ2-3, with TRBD2 matching over 12 bases. CDR1 LNHDA and CDR2 SQIVND come from the germline V gene (reference sequence). Germline trimming cut 6 bases from V and 4 bases from J; bases unmatched to any gene: 5. This CDR3 contains 15 residues.

The rearrangement joins TRBV5-1 to TRBJ2-7; D is unclear. Trimming shortened V by 0 bases and J by 6 bases, and 16 bases separated the two germline ends. Germline CDR1 SGHRS, CDR2 YFSETQ. The CDR3 contains 15 residues. CDR3 in amino acids: CASSLVGGRVGEQYF. In nucleotides, the CDR3 is TGCGCCAGCAGCTTGGTAGGTGGTAGGGTCGGCGAGCAGTACTTC.

This clone was seen once. The CDR3 reads CASGRVTRYGYTF. CDR3 coding DNA: TGTGCCAGCGGGAGGGTCACACGTTATGGCTACACCTTC. This chain connects TRBV9 to TRBJ1-2; D is ambiguous. The CDR3 consists of 13 residues. The germline CDR1 and CDR2 sequences are SGDLS and YYNGEE. The V end lost 7 bases, the J end lost 5 bases, and 15 bases lay between the germline ends.

The chain employs TRBV7-9 and TRBJ2-7; TRBD2 agrees at 10 bases. CDR1 and CDR2 from the germline V gene are SEHNR and FQNEAQ (reference sequence). The CDR3 is made up of 17 amino acids. The trim removed 3 bases at V and 2 bases at J, leaving 10 bases unmatched. The CDR3 bases are TGTGCCAGCAGCTTGTTTCGCGGGAGCGGGAGGGCCTACGAGCAGTACTTC. As protein: CASSLFRGSGRAYEQYF.

In this sample, this clone turned up once. The V gene is TRBV19, the J gene TRBJ1-1, with 7 bases aligning to TRBD1. CDR1 LNHDA and CDR2 SQIVND come from the germline V gene (reference sequence). With V trimmed by 5 bases and J by 0 bases, 12 bases remained unmatched. CDR3 size: 17 residues. The CDR3 DNA follows: TGTGCCAGTAGTGTCCACGCACCCAGGGGGATGAACACTGAAGCTTTCTTT. As protein: CASSVHAPRGMNTEAFF.

The CDR3 coding sequence is TGCGCCAGCAGCCAAGATTCGGGGGGGTTCTTGGGCTATGGCTACACCTTC. Amino acid sequence: CASSQDSGGFLGYGYTF. The chain carries TRBV4-1 and TRBJ1-2; D may be TRBD1 (5 bases). The CDR3 totals 17 residues. CDR1 MGHRA and CDR2 YSYEKL come from the germline V gene. V was shortened by 0 bases and J by 4 bases, with 18 bases between the two germline ends.

On this clone itself: Other nucleotide sequences from this sample produce the same CDR3. The chain combines TRBV5-1 with TRBJ2-7, with D unclear. V was pared by 1 base and J by 0 bases, with 8 bases between. Germline CDR1 is SGHRS and CDR2 is YFSETQ. This CDR3 has 14 residues. The DNA for the CDR3 is TGCGCCAGCAGCTTGTCCGGCGGCTCCTACGAGCAGTACTTC. It specifies CASSLSGGSYEQYF.

This clone was seen at least ten times. The chain employs TRBV5-8 and TRBJ1-5; 7 bases match TRBD1. V lost 0 bases to trimming and J lost 7 bases; unmatched junction nucleotides: 7. Germline V gene lookup returns CDR1 SGHTS and CDR2 YDEGEE. The CDR3 runs to 15 residues. CDR3 in DNA: TGTGCCAGCAGCTTGGGGGGACAGATCCAGCAGCCCCAGCATTTT. Translating it yields CASSLGGQIQQPQHF.

This clone was seen ten or more times. This chain connects TRBV5-4 to TRBJ2-1; D ambiguous. V lost 2 bases to trimming and J lost 5 bases, with 17 bases between them. The germline V gene has CDR1 SGHNT and CDR2 YYREEE (reference sequence). The CDR3 covers 16 residues. CDR3 DNA sequence: TGTGCCAGCAGCTTCGATACAGCTGGTGGGCACAATGAGCAGTTCTTC. Translated, it gives CASSFDTAGGHNEQFF.

This chain's CDR3 is CASRTRKVTEAFF. The DNA for the CDR3 is TGTGCCAGTCGGACAAGGAAGGTCACTGAAGCTTTCTTT. V and J are TRBV6-6 and TRBJ1-1; TRBD1 might be the D (5 bases). CDR3 size: 13 residues. Trimming cost V 9 bases and J 4 bases, with 15 bases left between them. From germline, CDR1 is MNHNY and CDR2 SVGAGI (reference sequence).

This clone showed up just a few times. The CDR3 region is CASSNWSGKEGYTF. The CDR3 DNA reads TGTGCCAGTAGTAATTGGTCGGGGAAAGAGGGCTACACCTTC. The J gene is TRBJ1-2, the V gene TRBV19; D uncertain. The V gene's germline CDR1 is LNHDA and CDR2 SQIVND (reference sequence). V was clipped by 4 bases and J by 8 bases, with 17 bases between them. The CDR3 covers 14 residues.

J is TRBJ1-5 and V is TRBV6-7; weak D call: TRBD1 (5 bases). TRBV6-7 is marked as an open reading frame, function uncertain. Trimming stripped 0 bases from V and 4 bases from J, with 16 bases between. The CDR3 runs 17 residues. The CDR3 here is CASSYSCQGKSNQPQHF. The CDR3 DNA reads TGTGCCAGCAGTTACTCGTGCCAGGGAAAAAGTAATCAGCCCCAGCATTTT.